This TCR beta chain was sequenced in a study of OX40 agonist ivuxolimab in advanced cancers. Overall study findings and caveats: There was clonal expansion of CD4+ and CD8+ blood T cells by week 6 at 0.1 to 3.0 mg/kg. Partial responders receiving 0.1-3.0 mg/kg showed among the lowest clonal expansion.

This clone was counted only a few times. The antigen is not known. Libraries were prepared by immunoSEQ multiplex PCR; TCRdb keeps only in-frame clonotypes and omits some of them. Of roughly 42,000 clones detected, 65% to 90% appear once; the ten largest clones hold 12%. V gave up 0 bases and J gave up 5 bases, with 10 bases separating them. CDR1 is MNHEY, CDR2 SMNVEV, per germline (reference sequence). The CDR3 has 14 residues. The genes are TRBV27 and TRBJ1-1; the D gene is possibly TRBD1 (5 bases). Specimen: CD4+ or CD8+ T cells sorted from blood, collected in a trial of the OX40 agonist ivuxolimab. This clonotype was obtained from an adult with an advanced solid tumor such as melanoma, head and neck, liver or kidney cancer. CDR3 DNA sequence: TGTGCCAGCAGTTTATCGTGGGGGGTTACTGAAGCTTTCTTT. This gives the protein CASSLSWGVTEAFF.